This entry features one T cell receptor (beta chain) sequence. Germline CDR1 WNHNN, CDR2 SYGVQD (reference sequence). Trimming took 3 bases from V and 0 from J, leaving 9 bases between them. The CDR3 spans 14 residues. The data stem from a study of control samples from healthy donors and cancer patients. The table came from immunoSEQ multiplex PCR; TCRdb's copy has only in-frame clones and leaves some out. This sample has about 18,000 clones, with 80% to 85% found just once. Material: PBMCs. This receptor was obtained from a woman in her 70s with lung cancer. The chain carries TRBV10-1 and TRBJ2-7, with D perhaps TRBD1 (6 bases). Written as DNA, the CDR3 is TGCGCCAGCAGTGACAGGGACACCTCCTACGAGCAGTACTTC. This translates into CASSDRDTSYEQYF.